Listed below are T cell receptor beta chains from one sample, sequenced in a study of regulatory T cells in long-lasting Graves disease. TCRdb re-called the multiplex PCR reads with MiXCR, one entry per CDR3 protein. This sample carries about 500,000 distinct CDR3 sequences, approximately 12% of them seen once, and the ten largest clones take over 7%. A further study also used this sample, focusing on T cells in Graves' hyperthyroidism and ophthalmopathy.

The specimen was peripheral blood mononuclear cells (PBMCs), collected at new diagnosis, from a patient treated with antithyroid drugs. The receptors stem from a woman aged 30 to 39 with Graves disease. CDR3s include the opening cysteine and the closing phenylalanine or tryptophan. A D gene is named only where the DNA matches it firmly. A clone size is listed for some rows: how often the clone was seen (once, few, many), or a class if it is expanded.

TRBJ2-7 | TRBD1 | . | TRBV5-1 | TGCGCCAGCAGCTTAAGTCAGGGGGACTACGAGCAGTACTTC | CASSLSQGDYEQYF
TRBJ2-1 | . | many | TRBV9 | TGTGCCAGCAGCGTAGCGGGAGAGTATTATGAGCAGTTCTTC | CASSVAGEYYEQFF
TRBJ1-1 | . | many | TRBV18 | TGTGCCAGCAGCCCCGCAGGGAACACTGAAGCTTTCTTT | CASSPAGNTEAFF
TRBJ2-1 | . | . | TRBV11-1 | TGTGCCAGCAGCTTAGTGGGCAGCCAAAATGAGCAGTTCTTC | CASSLVGSQNEQFF
TRBJ1-2 | . | many | TRBV24-1 | TGTGCCACCAGTGATTTACGCAGGGTTGACTATGGCTACACCTTC | CATSDLRRVDYGYTF
TRBJ1-6 | . | . | TRBV6-1 | TGTGCCAGCAGCAGGGAGTATAATTCACCCCTCCACTTT | CASSREYNSPLHF
TRBJ1-4 | . | many | TRBV6-2/TRBV6-3 | TGTGCCAGCAGTTACTTATCTTACTCTAGCTCGAGGGAAAAACTGTTTTTT | CASSYLSYSSSREKLFF
TRBJ2-1 | . | . | TRBV12-3/TRBV12-4 | TGTGCCAGCATTCTCCCGGGTGACTACTACAATGAGCAGTTCTTC | CASILPGDYYNEQFF
TRBJ1-2 | . | many | TRBV4-2 | TGTGCCAGCAGCCTGCGGGGGGGGGGCTACACCTTC | CASSLRGGGYTF
TRBJ2-5 | . | many | TRBV7-9 | TGTGCCAGCAGCCCCCCCGAGGGCTGGGAGACCCAGTACTTC | CASSPPEGWETQYF
TRBJ1-2 | . | many | TRBV7-9 | TGTGCCAGCAGCTTAGCCCAGGGTGATTGGAATGGCTACACCTTC | CASSLAQGDWNGYTF
TRBJ1-5 | TRBD1 | few | TRBV7-9 | TGTGCCAGCCCCTTACAACCCACCTACAGGGGGGGTCAGCCCCAGCATTTT | CASPLQPTYRGGQPQHF
TRBJ1-3 | . | . | TRBV5-1 | TGCGCCAGCAGCTTGGGAGTTGGAAACACCATATATTTT | CASSLGVGNTIYF
TRBJ1-2 | . | many | TRBV28 | TGTGCCACCTCCCTCTCCCTGGGGTTCAATGGCTACACCTTC | CATSLSLGFNGYTF
TRBJ1-5 | TRBD1 | many | TRBV19 | TGTGCCAGTATACAGGGGCCCTGGCAGCCCCAGCATTTT | CASIQGPWQPQHF
TRBJ1-5 | TRBD1 | many | TRBV11-2 | TGTGCCAGCAGCTTGAGGGGGCAGGATCAGCCCCAGCTTTTT | CASSLRGQDQPQLF
TRBJ2-6 | . | . | TRBV9 | TGTGCCAGCACCCGAGACAGGATCCAGAACTCTGGGGCCAACGTCCTGACTTTC | CASTRDRIQNSGANVLTF
TRBJ1-5 | . | . | TRBV12-3/TRBV12-4 | TGTGCCAGCAGTTTAGGAGAGGGGCGTCAGCCCCAGCATTTT | CASSLGEGRQPQHF
TRBJ1-1 | . | many | TRBV5-6 | TGTGCCAGCAGCCGGGGACAAACCGCTTTCTTT | CASSRGQTAFF
TRBJ2-7 | TRBD1 | . | TRBV28 | TGTGCCACCACGACAGGGGGCCACGAGCAGTACTTC | CATTTGGHEQYF
TRBJ2-5 | TRBD2 | many | TRBV20-1 | TGCAGTGCTAGAGATCAGACAGGGACTAGCGGGAGTTGGGAGACCCAGTACTTC | CSARDQTGTSGSWETQYF
TRBJ2-7 | . | . | TRBV5-1 | TGCGCCAGCAGCTTGGGAGAAAATTCCTACGAGCAGTACTTC | CASSLGENSYEQYF
TRBJ1-2 | . | . | TRBV6-1 | TGTGCCACCTCTTCGGACTATGGCTACACCTTC | CATSSDYGYTF
TRBJ1-1 | . | few | TRBV20-1 | TGCAGTGCTAGCCGATGGAGCAAGAACAGTGAAGCTTTCTTT | CSASRWSKNSEAFF
TRBJ2-6 | . | . | TRBV28 | TGTGCCAGCAGTTTAGGACAACGGAGCTCTGGGGCCAACGTCCTGACTTTC | CASSLGQRSSGANVLTF
TRBJ2-3 | . | many | TRBV27 | TGTGCCAGCAGCCACACAGATACGCAGTATTTT | CASSHTDTQYF
TRBJ2-2 | . | . | TRBV28 | TGTGCCAGCAGCTGGGGACGGCGGTCCACCGGGGAGCTGTTTTTT | CASSWGRRSTGELFF
TRBJ2-6 | . | many | TRBV20-1 | TGCAGTAGTTGGACTGGGGCCAACGTCCTGACTTTC | CSSWTGANVLTF
TRBJ2-7 | . | . | TRBV2 | TGTGCCAGCAGCGTAAACGGGTACGAGCAGTACTTC | CASSVNGYEQYF
TRBJ2-7 | . | . | TRBV19 | TGTGCCAGTAGTATAGATCTGGTCAGGGGAGGATTACACGAGCAGTACTTC | CASSIDLVRGGLHEQYF
TRBJ1-4 | TRBD1 | many | TRBV5-1 | TGCGCCAGCAGCTTGATGGGACAGGGGCTTGAAAAACTGTTTTTT | CASSLMGQGLEKLFF